These T cell receptor beta chains were read from a single sample in a study of cytomegalovirus exposure and HLA in healthy donors. The data were produced by immunoSEQ multiplex PCR, yet TCRdb's version contains in-frame clones alone and is incomplete. The table shows about 150,000 clones, with 80% to 85% occurring only once. Source material: PBMCs. The receptors derive from a male donor in good health and CMV-seronegative. Both conserved end residues are part of each CDR3. The D gene is left open where the match is weak. Not every row has a clone size; where given, it reads once, few, many or a size class.

TGCGCCAGCAGCTTGGCGCAGGTAACTGGCACTGAAGCTTTCTTT	CASSLAQVTGTEAFF	TRBV5-1	TRBJ1-1	.	.
TGTGCCAGCTATTCGGTAAACACTGAAGCTTTCTTT	CASYSVNTEAFF	TRBV25-1	TRBJ1-1	.	.
TGTGCCAGCAGTTACTCTCACAGATTATACGAGCAGTACTTC	CASSYSHRLYEQYF	TRBV6-5	TRBJ2-7	.	.
TGTGCCAGCTCGTCTCGGACAGGTGAGGCTGGCAATCAGCCCCAGCATTTT	CASSSRTGEAGNQPQHF	TRBV18	TRBJ1-5	.	TRBD1
TGTGCCAGCAGCTTGGATGGACAGGGGCACAATGAGCAGTTCTTC	CASSLDGQGHNEQFF	TRBV5-5	TRBJ2-1	.	TRBD1
TGTGCCAGCAGCCCTCCCTTTACAGATACGCAGTATTTT	CASSPPFTDTQYF	TRBV2	TRBJ2-3	few	.
TGTGCCAGCAGTTACGGGACTGCGAACACCGGGGAGCTGTTTTTT	CASSYGTANTGELFF	TRBV6-5	TRBJ2-2	once	.
TGCGCCAGCAGCCAAGAGAGGACAGATACAGATACGCAGTATTTT	CASSQERTDTDTQYF	TRBV4-1	TRBJ2-3	.	.
TGTGCCTGGAGCCCCCCGGACAGTGCTCGTGGAAACACCATATATTTT	CAWSPPDSARGNTIYF	TRBV30	TRBJ1-3	.	.
TGTGCCTGGTGGGGGGGCCCTGAAGCTTTCTTT	CAWWGGPEAFF	TRBV30	TRBJ1-1	few	.
TGTGCCAGCAGCCTGCCGGGACAGCCGTTCCTCCACTTT	CASSLPGQPFLHF	TRBV5-4	TRBJ1-6	.	TRBD1
TGTGCCAGCAGCCTACAGGGGGCTAGAGGCTACACCTTC	CASSLQGARGYTF	TRBV11-2	TRBJ1-2	.	TRBD1
TGTGCCAGCAGCCGTTCGGGCACTGAAGCTTTCTTT	CASSRSGTEAFF	TRBV7-9	TRBJ1-1	.	.
TGTGCCAGCTCACCACCGCGGGGAGAGCCTGGAAACACCATATATTTT	CASSPPRGEPGNTIYF	TRBV18	TRBJ1-3	.	.
TGTGCCAGCAGCCACGGGGCGGGGTGGATCTATTTT	CASSHGAGWIYF	TRBV7-8	TRBJ1-3	once	.
TGTGCCAGCAGTGTGACAGGAATGAACACTGAAGCTTTCTTT	CASSVTGMNTEAFF	TRBV6-1	TRBJ1-1	.	.
TGTGCCAGCAGCTTAGCGGGACAGACCTCCTACGAGCAGTACTTC	CASSLAGQTSYEQYF	TRBV7-9	TRBJ2-7	.	TRBD1
TGCGCCAGCAGTGAGAAGGGGGGGGCTAGTGGCTACACCTTC	CASSEKGGASGYTF	TRBV10-1	TRBJ1-2	.	.
TGTGCCACCGAAAATCGGCAGGGGGCTGACACCGGGGAGCTGTTTTTT	CATENRQGADTGELFF	TRBV18	TRBJ2-2	.	TRBD1
TGTGCCAGCAGCGCAAATGAAAAACTGTTTTTT	CASSANEKLFF	TRBV9	TRBJ1-4	.	.
TGCGCCAGCAGTGAGTCGGGCGCTCCAGGGTATCAGCCCCAGCATTTT	CASSESGAPGYQPQHF	TRBV10-2	TRBJ1-5	.	.
TGTGCCAGCAGCCTGCCCGGACAACAATCCTACGAGCAGTACTTC	CASSLPGQQSYEQYF	TRBV5-4	TRBJ2-7	.	.
TGTGCCAGCAACCGGGACAGGGAGAACGAGCAGTACTTC	CASNRDRENEQYF	TRBV5-6	TRBJ2-7	.	TRBD1
TGTGCCAGCAGCTTAGTCGGTCTGACATCCACAAATCAGCCCCAGCATTTT	CASSLVGLTSTNQPQHF	TRBV7-2	TRBJ1-5	.	.
TGTGCCAGCAGTGAATTAGTCCTAGCGGGGGGACCTCGCACAGATACGCAGTATTTT	CASSELVLAGGPRTDTQYF	TRBV6-1	TRBJ2-3	.	TRBD2
TGTGCCAGCAGCTTGGCCCCAGAAACCGGGGAGCTGTTTTTT	CASSLAPETGELFF	TRBV5-5	TRBJ2-2	.	.
TGCGCCAGCAGCCAATGGACTAGCGGGGCCTCCTACAATGAGCAGTTCTTC	CASSQWTSGASYNEQFF	TRBV4-3	TRBJ2-1	few	TRBD2
TGTGCCAGCAGTTCCTTATCCATGGGACAGGCGGGCGAAAAACTGTTTTTT	CASSSLSMGQAGEKLFF	TRBV27	TRBJ1-4	.	TRBD1
TGTGCCAGCCGCTTCGGGACGGGGGGTGAAAAACTGTTTTTT	CASRFGTGGEKLFF	TRBV7-9	TRBJ1-4	.	.
TGTGCCAGCAGCAAACAGGGGGTAAATGAAAAACTGTTTTTT	CASSKQGVNEKLFF	TRBV6-5	TRBJ1-4	.	TRBD1
TGCAGCGTGGACAGGGGGGTGAACACTGAAGCTTTCTTT	CSVDRGVNTEAFF	TRBV29-1	TRBJ1-1	.	TRBD1
TGCGCCAGCAGCCTCGGGACAGGGGGCAACACCGGGGAGCTGTTTTTT	CASSLGTGGNTGELFF	TRBV5-1	TRBJ2-2	.	TRBD1
TGCGCCAGCAGCTTGTCCCGGGGCTCCTACAATGAGCAGTTCTTC	CASSLSRGSYNEQFF	TRBV5-1	TRBJ2-1	.	.
TGTGCCAGCAGCTTAAGGGGCCAGGGCTATGGCTACACCTTC	CASSLRGQGYGYTF	TRBV7-9	TRBJ1-2	once	.
TGTGCCAGCGGGGAGGGAGTCTATGGCTACACCTTC	CASGEGVYGYTF	TRBV6-1	TRBJ1-2	.	.
TGTGCCAGCAGTAGGGACAGGGGGACGTCCTATGGCTACACCTTC	CASSRDRGTSYGYTF	TRBV5-6	TRBJ1-2	.	TRBD1
TGCGCCAGCAGCCCGGCTTCGGGGGATGGCACTGAAGCTTTCTTT	CASSPASGDGTEAFF	TRBV5-1	TRBJ1-1	.	.
TGTGCCAGCAGCTTACGGGCTAGCGGGGGGTCCACAGATACGCAGTATTTT	CASSLRASGGSTDTQYF	TRBV7-2	TRBJ2-3	few	TRBD2
TGTGCCAGCAGCTTGGTGAGGGGGCGGTCCTACGAGCAGTACTTC	CASSLVRGRSYEQYF	TRBV5-4	TRBJ2-7	.	TRBD1
TGTGCAGTAGACAGGCCGAGCTCTGGAAACACCATATATTTT	CAVDRPSSGNTIYF	TRBV7-9	TRBJ1-3	.	.
TGTGCCAGCAGCGTAAGTCTTTCGGGGTACGCAGATACGCAGTATTTT	CASSVSLSGYADTQYF	TRBV9	TRBJ2-3	.	.
TGCAGCGTTGTGGAGGGAGGTAGCACAGATACGCAGTATTTT	CSVVEGGSTDTQYF	TRBV29-1	TRBJ2-3	.	.
TGTGCCAGCAGCGGGACAGTCCAAGAGACCCAGTACTTC	CASSGTVQETQYF	TRBV11-3	TRBJ2-5	.	TRBD1
TGTGCCAGCAGTTACTCGAGAAGAGAGAACGCTGAAGCTTTCTTT	CASSYSRRENAEAFF	TRBV6-6	TRBJ1-1	.	.
TGTGCCAGCAGCTTAGGGGGACAGGGCCATCAGCCCCAGCATTTT	CASSLGGQGHQPQHF	TRBV7-2	TRBJ1-5	.	TRBD1
TGCGCCAGCAGCTTGACAGGGACCTCCTACGAGCAGTACTTC	CASSLTGTSYEQYF	TRBV5-1	TRBJ2-7	.	.
TGTGCCAGCAGCGATACAGGGAACACTGAAGCTTTCTTT	CASSDTGNTEAFF	TRBV7-9	TRBJ1-1	.	.
TGTGCCAGTAGTGACGCGGGACTGTATAATTCACCCCTCCACTTT	CASSDAGLYNSPLHF	TRBV19	TRBJ1-6	.	.
TGTGCCAGCAGTCAGGGGTACGAGCAGTACTTC	CASSQGYEQYF	TRBV2	TRBJ2-7	.	.
TGTGCCGGGAGGGGGGGCAACTCCAACTATGGCTACACCTTC	CAGRGGNSNYGYTF	TRBV28	TRBJ1-2	few	.